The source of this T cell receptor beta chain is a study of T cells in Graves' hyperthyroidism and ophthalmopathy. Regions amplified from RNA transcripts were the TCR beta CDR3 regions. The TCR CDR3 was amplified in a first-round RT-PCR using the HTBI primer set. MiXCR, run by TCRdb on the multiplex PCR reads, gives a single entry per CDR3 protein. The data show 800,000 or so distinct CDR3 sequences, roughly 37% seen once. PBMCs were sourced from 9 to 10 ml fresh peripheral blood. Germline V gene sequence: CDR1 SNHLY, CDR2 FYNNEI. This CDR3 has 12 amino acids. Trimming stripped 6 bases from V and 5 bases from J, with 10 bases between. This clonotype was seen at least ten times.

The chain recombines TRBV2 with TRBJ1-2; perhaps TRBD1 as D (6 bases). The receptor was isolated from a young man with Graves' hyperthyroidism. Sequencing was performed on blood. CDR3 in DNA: TGTGCCAGCAGAGGAACAGGGTATGGCTACACCTTC. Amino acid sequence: CASRGTGYGYTF.